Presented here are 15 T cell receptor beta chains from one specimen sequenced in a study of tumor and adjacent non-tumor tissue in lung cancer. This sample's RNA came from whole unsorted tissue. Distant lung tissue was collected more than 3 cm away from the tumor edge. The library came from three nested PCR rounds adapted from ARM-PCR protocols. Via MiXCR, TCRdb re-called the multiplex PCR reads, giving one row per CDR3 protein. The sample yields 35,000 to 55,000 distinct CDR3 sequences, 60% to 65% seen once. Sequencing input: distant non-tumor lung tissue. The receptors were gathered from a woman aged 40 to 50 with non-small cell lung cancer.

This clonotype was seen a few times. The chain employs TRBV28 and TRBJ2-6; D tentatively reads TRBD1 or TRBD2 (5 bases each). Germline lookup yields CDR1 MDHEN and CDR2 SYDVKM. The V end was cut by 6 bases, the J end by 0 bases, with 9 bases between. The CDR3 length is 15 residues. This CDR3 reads CASRRGGSGANVLTF. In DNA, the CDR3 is TGTGCCAGCAGGAGGGGCGGCTCTGGGGCCAACGTCCTGACTTTC.

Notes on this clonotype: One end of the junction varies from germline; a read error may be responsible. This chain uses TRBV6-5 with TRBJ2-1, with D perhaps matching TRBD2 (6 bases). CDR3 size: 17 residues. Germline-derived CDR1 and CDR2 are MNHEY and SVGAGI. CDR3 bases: TGTGACAGCAGTCTTAGCGGCTCTGCCAGCTCCTATAATGAGCAGTTCTTC. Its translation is CDSSLSGSASSYNEQFF.

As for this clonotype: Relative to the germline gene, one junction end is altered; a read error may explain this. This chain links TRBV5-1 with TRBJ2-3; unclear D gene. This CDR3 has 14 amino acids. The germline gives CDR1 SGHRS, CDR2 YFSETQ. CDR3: CASRLASSTDTQYF. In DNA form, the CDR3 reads TGCGCCAGCAGATTGGCTTCTAGCACAGATACGCAGTATTTT.

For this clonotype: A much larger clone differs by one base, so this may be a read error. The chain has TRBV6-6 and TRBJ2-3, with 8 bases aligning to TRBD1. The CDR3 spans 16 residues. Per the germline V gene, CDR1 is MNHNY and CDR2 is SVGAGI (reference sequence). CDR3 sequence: CASRRTGRRTSDTRYF. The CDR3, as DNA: TGTGCCAGCCGACGGACAGGGCGGAGAACCTCAGATACGCGGTATTTT.

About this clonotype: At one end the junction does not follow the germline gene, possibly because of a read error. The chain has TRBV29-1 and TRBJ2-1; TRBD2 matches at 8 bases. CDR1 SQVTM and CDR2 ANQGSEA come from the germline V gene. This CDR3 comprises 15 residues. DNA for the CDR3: TGCAACGTTGAAGATCCCGGGAGGGCCTACAATGAGCAGTTCTTC. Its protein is CNVEDPGRAYNEQFF.

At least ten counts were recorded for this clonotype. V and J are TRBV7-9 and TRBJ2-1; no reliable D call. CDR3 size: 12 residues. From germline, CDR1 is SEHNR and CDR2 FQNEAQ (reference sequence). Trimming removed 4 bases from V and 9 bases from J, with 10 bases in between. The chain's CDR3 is CASSYSTTEQFF. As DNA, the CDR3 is TGTGCCAGCAGCTACTCTACGACTGAGCAGTTCTTC.

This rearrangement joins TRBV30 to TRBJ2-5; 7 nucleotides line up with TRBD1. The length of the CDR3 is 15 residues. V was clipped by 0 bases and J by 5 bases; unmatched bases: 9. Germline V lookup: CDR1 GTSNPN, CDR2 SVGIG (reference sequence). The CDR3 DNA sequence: TGTGCCTGGAGTGTACATGACAGGGAATGGGAGACCCAGTACTTC. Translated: CAWSVHDREWETQYF.

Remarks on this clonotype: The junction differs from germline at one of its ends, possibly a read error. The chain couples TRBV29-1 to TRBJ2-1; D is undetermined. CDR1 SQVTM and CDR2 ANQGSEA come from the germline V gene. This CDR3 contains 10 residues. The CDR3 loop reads CSVANNEQFF. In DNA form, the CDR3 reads TGCAGCGTTGCCAACAATGAGCAGTTTTTC.

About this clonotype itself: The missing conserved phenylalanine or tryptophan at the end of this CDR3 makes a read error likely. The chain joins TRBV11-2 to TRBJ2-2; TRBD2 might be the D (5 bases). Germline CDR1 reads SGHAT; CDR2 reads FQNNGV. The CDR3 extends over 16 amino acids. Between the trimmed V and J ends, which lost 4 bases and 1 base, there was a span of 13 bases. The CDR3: CASSSSGIGNTGELFI. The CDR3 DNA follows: TGTGCCAGCAGCTCGTCCGGGATAGGGAACACCGGGGAGCTGTTTATT.

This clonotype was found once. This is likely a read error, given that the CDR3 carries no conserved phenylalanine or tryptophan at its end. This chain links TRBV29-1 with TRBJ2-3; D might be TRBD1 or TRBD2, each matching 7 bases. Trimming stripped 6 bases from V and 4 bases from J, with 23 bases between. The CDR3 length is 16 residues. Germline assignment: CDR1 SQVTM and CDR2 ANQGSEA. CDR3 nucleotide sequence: TGCAGCGTGGGGGCCGGTGGGACAGCGGGGCCAGATACGCAGTATTAT. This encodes CSVGAGGTAGPDTQYY.

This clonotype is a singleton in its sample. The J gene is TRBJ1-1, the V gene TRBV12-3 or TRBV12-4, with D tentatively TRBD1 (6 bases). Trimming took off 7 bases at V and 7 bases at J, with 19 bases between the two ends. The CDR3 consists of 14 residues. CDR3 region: CASNFTSTGIEAFF. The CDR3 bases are TGTGCCAGCAATTTCACCTCCACAGGGATTGAAGCTTTCTTT.

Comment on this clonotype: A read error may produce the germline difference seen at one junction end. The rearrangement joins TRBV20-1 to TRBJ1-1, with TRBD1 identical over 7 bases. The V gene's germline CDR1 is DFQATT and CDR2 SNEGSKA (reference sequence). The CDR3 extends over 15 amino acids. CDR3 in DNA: TGCAGCGCTAGAGATCCGGGACAGAAGAACACAGGAGCTTTCTTT. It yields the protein CSARDPGQKNTGAFF.

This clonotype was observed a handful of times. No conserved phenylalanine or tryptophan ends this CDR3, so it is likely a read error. This chain's CDR3 is CASSQEWATNTGELFL. CDR3 bases: TGCGCCAGCAGCCAAGAGTGGGCTACGAACACCGGGGAGCTGTTTTTA. The V gene is TRBV4-1, the J gene TRBJ2-2; D gene unclear. The length of the CDR3 is 16 residues. V lost 0 bases and J 0 bases, leaving 8 bases between the germline ends. Germline CDR1 is MGHRA and CDR2 is YSYEKL.

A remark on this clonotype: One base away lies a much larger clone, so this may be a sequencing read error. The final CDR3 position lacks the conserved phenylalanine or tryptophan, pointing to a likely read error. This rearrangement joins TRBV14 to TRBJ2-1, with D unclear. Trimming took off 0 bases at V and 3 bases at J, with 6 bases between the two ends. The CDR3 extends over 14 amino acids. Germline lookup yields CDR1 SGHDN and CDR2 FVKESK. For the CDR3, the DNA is TGTGCCAGCAGCCAAGAGCTAGTCTACAATGAGCAGTTCTTG. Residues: CASSQELVYNEQFL.

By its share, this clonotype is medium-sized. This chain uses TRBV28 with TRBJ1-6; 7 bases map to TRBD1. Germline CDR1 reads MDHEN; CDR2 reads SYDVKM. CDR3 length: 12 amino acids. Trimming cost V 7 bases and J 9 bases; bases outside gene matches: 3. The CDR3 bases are TGTGCCAGCAATGACAGGGCTTCACCCCTCCACTTT. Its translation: CASNDRASPLHF.